These T cell receptor beta chains were read from a single sample in a study of blood T cell repertoires in COVID-19. Using immunoSEQ multiplex PCR, the repertoire was profiled, and TCRdb retains in-frame clones only, with some absent. This table has over 250,000 clones, approximately 85% appearing once. The specimen sequenced was peripheral blood. These receptor sequences come from a human donor in a cohort sampled during active COVID-19. Each CDR3 is given with its conserved first and last residue.

>TRBV5-1|TRBJ1-2
CASSSYAGSRGYTF
>TRBV11-2|TRBJ2-5
CASSTGVNKETQYF
>TRBV11-2|TRBJ2-1
CASSLEPSSYNEQFF
>TRBV7-3|TRBJ2-2
CASSARGGGITGELFF
>TRBV12-3/TRBV12-4|TRBJ2-7
CASSLVPTEQYF
>TRBV9|TRBJ1-1
CASSVGLYTEAFF
>TRBV4-1|TRBJ1-2
CASSRSGGENYGYTF
>TRBV29-1|TRBJ2-7
CSVESPVGYEQYF
>TRBV7-8|TRBJ1-1
CASSPTAQVGNTEAFF
>TRBV2|TRBJ2-2
CASRETGELFF
>TRBV7-2|TRBJ2-7
CASSSFVTYEQYF
>TRBV21-1|TRBJ2-2
CASSALRGDRGTGELFF
>TRBV2|TRBJ2-1
CARQTRTSGRVQFF
>TRBV15|TRBJ2-1
CATSRTSGTISYNEQFF
>TRBV6-8|TRBJ2-7
CAIFLAGGPYEQYF
>TRBV7-2|TRBJ1-2
CASSLEAGGYTF
>TRBV5-1|TRBJ1-4
CASSSGHKEELFF
>TRBV5-1|TRBJ1-5
CASSLGQGLNQPQHF
>TRBV6-1|TRBJ2-1
CASSEPGLAGNEQFF
>TRBV28|TRBJ2-5
CASSLASGKYQETQYF
>TRBV7-8|TRBJ1-3
CASSPQGAGKSF
>TRBV18|TRBJ2-5
CASSPPAAAAGGQYF
>TRBV6-5|TRBJ1-3
CASSSRTGRNTIYF
>TRBV6-5|TRBJ2-1
CASSYDRGSPNEQFF
>TRBV6-6|TRBJ1-2
CASSSDRYYGYTF
>TRBV18|TRBJ1-2
CASSPIRENGYTF
>TRBV20-1|TRBJ1-1
CSASGKGVSEAFF
>TRBV5-5|TRBJ2-7
CASSLSSGRAHEQYF
>TRBV18|TRBJ2-3
CASSALGAGASDTQYF
>TRBV7-9|TRBJ1-1
CASSLMTGGSTEAFF
>TRBV27|TRBJ1-6
CASSLRQGSYNSPLHF
>TRBV11-3|TRBJ2-3
CASSGGSQSTDTQYF
>TRBV6-2/TRBV6-3|TRBJ2-7
CASSLPGQGAYEQYF
>TRBV13|TRBJ1-2
CASSPRGDYGYTF
>TRBV28|TRBJ2-5
CASSLGRGETQYF
>TRBV29-1|TRBJ1-2
CSVVGRGLEFYGYTF
>TRBV18|TRBJ2-1
CASSTMSPMYNEQFF
>TRBV27|TRBJ1-1
CASSLGLTGSHLGTEAFF
>TRBV4-1|TRBJ1-4
CASSQEMDSSKGYRGEKLFF
>TRBV12-3/TRBV12-4|TRBJ1-6
CASSQRGYSPLHF
>TRBV5-1|TRBJ2-1
CASSSLAAHGEQFF
>TRBV7-2|TRBJ1-3
CASSPGGIFSGNTIYF
>TRBV27|TRBJ1-2
CASRGADRRISTF
>TRBV5-1|TRBJ2-4
CASSPDRGRVENIQYF
>TRBV28|TRBJ2-1
CASPSGLPYNEQFF
>TRBV7-6|TRBJ1-1
CASSIGTGNTEAFF
>TRBV5-5|TRBJ2-1
CASSTSGRAGNEQFF
>TRBV20-1|TRBJ1-5
CSASPDTNQPQHF
>TRBV27|TRBJ2-7
CASSLWRRSDEQYF
>TRBV2|TRBJ2-7
CASSPGQGDRYEQYF
>TRBV6-5|TRBJ2-3
CASSWKREGSDTQYF
>TRBV28|TRBJ1-1
CASRGTSPRPFF
>TRBV11-2|TRBJ2-5
CASSESRVVRETQYF
>TRBV27|TRBJ1-6
CASSYAQFNSPLHF